The text below deals with one T cell receptor (beta chain). CDR1 SGHRS and CDR2 YFSETQ come from the germline V gene. Trimming took 1 base from V and 0 from J, leaving 10 bases between them. CDR3 size: 16 residues. This record comes from a study of blood T cell repertoires in COVID-19. The overall study: Samples came from the United States, Italy and Spain, spanning acute and convalescent COVID-19.

Authors' processing steps: Estimation of nucleated cell counts was performed using reference gene primer amplification. Some clones are missing from TCRdb's copy, which holds only in-frame ones; the method was immunoSEQ multiplex PCR. V, J and clone size are those of that table, while D and trimming were read from the DNA. The table records about 140,000 clones, roughly 84% of them present only once. Material for sequencing was peripheral blood. The gene calls are TRBV5-1 and TRBJ2-2; D is unresolved. This TCR was recovered from a human donor in a cohort sampled during active COVID-19. The CDR3 protein is CASSLSKSSNTGELFF. As DNA, the CDR3 is TGCGCCAGCAGCTTGAGTAAGAGTTCGAACACCGGGGAGCTGTTTTTT.